The subject of this entry is one T cell receptor (beta chain). The sample comes from a study of shared clonotypes between healthy human individuals. Profiled with immunoSEQ multiplex PCR; TCRdb holds only in-frame clones, not every one. The sample includes 2 million to 3 million clones, around 94% seen only once; the top ten take about 0.13%. The CDR3 totals 16 residues. The germline V gene has CDR1 SGHNT and CDR2 YENEEA. J was trimmed by 4 bases and V by 5 bases; bases with no gene match: 6. The chain carries TRBV11-3 and TRBJ2-1; TRBD2 matches 12 bases. The TCR originated in a man aged 18 to 29 in good health. Sample: naive CD4+ T cells sorted from blood. The subset: CD45RA+ positively selected. CDR3 nucleotides: TGTGCCAGCAGCGCTTCGGGACTAGCGGGTTACAATGAGCAGTTCTTC. Protein: CASSASGLAGYNEQFF.